The clone carrying this TCR beta chain was picked up a small number of times. Its antigen is currently unknown. The data belong to a study of read filtering for tumor transcriptome and immune sequencing. Across the whole study: IR-seq gave about 3.5 to 10.27 million TCR reads per sample; RNA-seq gave roughly 80 to 1,300.

Molecular barcoded adaptors covering alpha/delta and beta/gamma chains were used on roughly 400 ng RNA. Via MiXCR, TCRdb re-called the reads, giving one row per CDR3 protein. Of 15,000 or so distinct CDR3 sequences in the sample, approximately 20% were seen once. Study-wide findings and caveats: About four fifths of IR-seq clonotypes had a single read, yet these held roughly 3.7% of reads.

The V end lost 5 bases, the J end lost 0 bases, and 8 bases lay between the germline ends. CDR3 size: 13 residues. CDR1 is MNHEY and CDR2 is SVGAGI in the germline V gene. The chain carries TRBV6-5 and TRBJ2-7, with D perhaps TRBD1 or TRBD2 (5 bases each). The receptor comes from a donor over 35 with multiple myeloma. The sample consisted of a population of CD138-negative cells sorted from bone marrow. The CDR3 sequence is CASSRDASYEQYF. The CDR3, as DNA: TGTGCCAGCAGTCGGGACGCCTCCTACGAGCAGTACTTC.